There are a few counts of the clone carrying this T cell receptor beta chain. Antigen specificity is unknown. This CDR3 spans 17 amino acids. Trimming cost V 0 bases and J 5 bases; bases outside gene matches: 11. The germline V gene encodes CDR1 MNHEY and CDR2 SVGAGI. MiXCR, applied by TCRdb to the 5' RACE reads, yields one record per CDR3 protein. The sample shows 620,000 or so distinct CDR3 sequences, 9% to 15% of them seen only once. This sample is drawn from a study of T cells after yellow fever vaccination. Study in general: Preparation of fractions with low cell numbers was performed using SMART-Seq v4 Ultra Low Input.

Overall study results and limits: Abundant bulk-population clonotypes could contaminate the FACS-sorted repertoires. The secondary response peaked faster, at day 5 versus 15, but was weaker. At approximately 95% for CD4 and 88% for CD8, most primary-vaccination clones showed up again after the booster.

This chain joins TRBV6-5 and TRBJ2-7; 9 bases match TRBD1. The input for sequencing was PBMCs, taken on the day of the yellow fever booster vaccination. The receptor was isolated from a man aged 25 to 45 who received the YFV17D yellow fever vaccine. The CDR3, as DNA: TGTGCCAGCAGTTACTCCCAACACAGGGGGCGCCTAAACGAGCAGTACTTC. It yields the protein CASSYSQHRGRLNEQYF.